The subject of this entry is one T cell receptor (beta chain). The antigen it binds to is not known. Base qualities are not recorded, but no much larger clone differs from it by a single base. These data belong to a study of human T cells and chemical hapten exposure (dated by TCRdb to the early 2020s). Broadly, across the study: For sensitization, 2% DPC in acetone was applied to a roughly 2 cm by roughly 2 cm area of upper inner arm skin. For TCR sequencing, blood came from 25 to 35 alopecia patients at anywhere from one to four time points (pre-sensitization, 2, 6 and 24 weeks). The mostly female patient cohort included alopecia areata with under or over 50% scalp involvement, alopecia totalis and alopecia universalis. Patch testing on the upper back used Finn chambers containing 0.01% DPC, with scoring done after 6 days according to International Contact Dermatitis Research Group standards. Patients additionally received weekly therapeutic DPC doses to the scalp throughout the approximately 24-week study period. Blood samples were taken from patients before sensitization (week 0) and at 2, 6 and about 24 weeks after DPC sensitization. Libraries were pooled for sequencing, and variation in per-sample TCR yields was attributed mainly to small differences in library volumes within the pool. This study followed changes in the peripheral blood TCR repertoire in vivo during primary and secondary sensitization of alopecia patients to the hapten diphenylcyclopropenone (DPC). The paper's findings and limits, for the study overall: Patch test score was positively correlated with the number of PT1 expanded TCRs, with significance at thresholds 8, 16 and 32 but not at 4. Repeated subsampling changed both the strength of the expansion versus patch-test correlation and the threshold at which that correlation became significant. DPC sensitization did not change how many TCRs were above 1 in 1000 frequency, and no evidence was found of alterations in global repertoire structure. Because every patient had alopecia, a presumed autoimmune disease, the patients' immune response might differ from that of healthy individuals. Significantly more large CDR3 similarity clusters were formed by expanded TCRs than by pre-sensitization or healthy control sets, consistent with antigen-driven responses.

Explained via the paper, the time point label denotes: patch test 3, about 24 weeks after DPC sensitization. The treatment or condition label for this specimen denotes: therapeutic diphenylcyclopropenone sensitization with weekly scalp DPC. Blood at each patch-test visit was drawn before the patch test was applied. Patients were eligible if aged 18 to 70, diagnosed with alopecia and judged suitable for DPC therapy, and pregnant patients were excluded. Total RNA was extracted from unfractionated whole blood that had been collected in Tempus Blood RNA tubes. Library generation was performed with RACE. Reads for this sample came from a NextSeq 500. During library preparation, unique molecular identifiers were attached to individual cDNA molecules so that TCRs could be counted in a quantitative, reproducible way. From each blood RNA sample, both TCR alpha and TCR beta chains were sequenced. Per the source publication's procedure: The median number of TCRs per sample was 95,638, ranging from 23,224 to 690,600. The Decombinator software suite was used to annotate the V, J and CDR3 of the TCR reads. For PS versus PT1 abundance plots, all samples were subsampled to the same number of TCRs (28,000). Expanded TCRs were defined as absent before sensitization and observed at least eight times at the 2-week time point. The public reads were reanalyzed by TCRdb: fastp trimming at Q25, MiXCR alignment, in-frame beta chains only. Records with the same CDR3 protein are collapsed into one entry carrying the most frequent genes and DNA. Here the V and J calls rest on TCRdb's processing, not on the authors' analysis. For this sample there are 95,000 to 150,000 distinct CDR3 sequences; over 9% appear just once. The ten largest clones take up approximately 2.5% of the sample.

The sample was whole blood, taken in connection with sensitization to the hapten diphenylcyclopropenone (DPC). The TCR was taken from a woman aged 45 to 65 with alopecia areata. Some clones in this sample may be carry-over from other donors' samples.

The sequenced DNA is TGTGCCACCAGCAGAGATGCAGGGGCTGGGGCCAACGTCCTGACTTTC. Its protein product is CATSRDAGAGANVLTF. Recombination linked TRBV15 to TRBJ2-6; the D segment could be TRBD1, given 6 matching bases. For CDR1 and CDR2, the germline V gene (reference sequence) lists LNHNV and YYDKDF. Its CDR3 holds 16 amino acids, cysteine through phenylalanine. Of all the DNA, just the CDR3 is kept, 48 bases in frame from base 1. Relative to germline, V is 0 bases shorter and J is 2 bases shorter, with 8 bases between their ends.